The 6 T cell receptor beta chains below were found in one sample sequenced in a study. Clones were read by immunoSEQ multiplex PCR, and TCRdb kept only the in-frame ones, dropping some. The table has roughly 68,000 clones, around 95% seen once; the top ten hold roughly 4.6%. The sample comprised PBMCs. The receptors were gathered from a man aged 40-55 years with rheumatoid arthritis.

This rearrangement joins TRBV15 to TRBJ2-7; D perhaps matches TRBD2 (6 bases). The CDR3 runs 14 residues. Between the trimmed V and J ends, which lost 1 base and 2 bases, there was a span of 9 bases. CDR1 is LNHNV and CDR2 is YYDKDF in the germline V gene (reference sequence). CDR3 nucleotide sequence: TGTGCCACCAGCAGAGGGCGGGGCGCCTACGAGCAGTACTTC. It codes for CATSRGRGAYEQYF.

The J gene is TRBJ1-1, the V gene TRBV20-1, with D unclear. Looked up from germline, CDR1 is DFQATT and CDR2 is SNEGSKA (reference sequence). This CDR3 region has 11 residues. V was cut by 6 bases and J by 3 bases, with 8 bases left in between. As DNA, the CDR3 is TGCAGTGCGCCCTTTGACACTGAAGCTTTCTTT. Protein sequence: CSAPFDTEAFF.

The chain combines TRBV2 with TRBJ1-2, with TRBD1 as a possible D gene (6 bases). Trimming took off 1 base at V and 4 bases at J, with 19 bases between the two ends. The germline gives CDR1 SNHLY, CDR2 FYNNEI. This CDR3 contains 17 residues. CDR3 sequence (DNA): TGTGCCAGCAGTGAAGGGCTGACAGGTTGGATTTTCTATGGCTACACCTTC. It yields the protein CASSEGLTGWIFYGYTF.

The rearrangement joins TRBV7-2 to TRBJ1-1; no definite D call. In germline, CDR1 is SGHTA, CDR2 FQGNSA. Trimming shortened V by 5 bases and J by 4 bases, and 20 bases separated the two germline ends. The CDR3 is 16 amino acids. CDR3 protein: CASSLTLGSAGTEAFF. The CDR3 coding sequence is TGTGCCAGCAGCCTCACCCTCGGCTCAGCCGGCACTGAAGCTTTCTTT.

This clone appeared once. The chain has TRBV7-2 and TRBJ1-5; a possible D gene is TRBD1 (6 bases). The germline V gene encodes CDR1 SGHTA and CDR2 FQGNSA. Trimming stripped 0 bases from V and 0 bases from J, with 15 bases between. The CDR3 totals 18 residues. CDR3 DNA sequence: TGTGCCAGCAGCTTAGCGGCCAACAGGGTTTATAGCAATCAGCCCCAGCATTTT. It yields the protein CASSLAANRVYSNQPQHF.

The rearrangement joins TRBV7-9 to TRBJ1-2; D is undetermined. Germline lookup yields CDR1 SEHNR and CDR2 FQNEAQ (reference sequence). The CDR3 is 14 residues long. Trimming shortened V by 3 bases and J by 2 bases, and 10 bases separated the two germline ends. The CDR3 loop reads CASSFSSYNYGYTF. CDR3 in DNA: TGTGCCAGCAGCTTCAGCAGCTACAACTATGGCTACACCTTC.